The 21 T cell receptor beta chains reported below all come from one sample, sequenced in a study of beta chain features in type 1 diabetes. The antigens of these receptors remain unknown. The entirety of the isolated RNA underwent reverse transcription, so expressed TCRB transcripts were sequenced. The data were produced by immunoSEQ multiplex PCR, yet TCRdb's version contains in-frame clones alone and is incomplete. The sample holds some 330,000 clones; 10% to 15% are singletons and the top ten take around 0.0099%. Notes on the study in general: A moderate, significant TCRB CDR3 shortening appeared in type 1 diabetes across four CD4+ subsets.

The sequenced sample was naive CD4+ T cells from blood. The receptors come from a woman under 30 with type 1 diabetes.

The rearrangement links TRBV28 to TRBJ2-7, with 11 bases aligning to TRBD2. With 2 bases clipped from V and 6 bases from J, the junction kept 9 bases outside the gene matches. The CDR3 consists of 16 residues. Germline CDR1 MDHEN, CDR2 SYDVKM. The CDR3 nucleotides are TGTGCCAGCAGTTTACTTAGCGGGGGGGTTATCGTCGAGCAGTACTTC. It encodes CASSLLSGGVIVEQYF.

This chain links TRBV25-1 with TRBJ1-2; TRBD1 matches at 7 bases. The CDR3 has 15 residues. J gave up 4 bases and V 2 bases, and 7 bases lay outside the gene matches. Germline V gene sequence: CDR1 MGHDK, CDR2 SYGVNS. The CDR3 DNA reads as TGTGCCAGCAGTGAACCGGCAGGGGGAGGCTATGGCTACACCTTC. Protein sequence: CASSEPAGGGYGYTF.

In its sample, this clone was seen a few times. The DNA for the CDR3 is TGTGCCAGCAGCCTCGAAGGACTAGCGGGGGGGAATGAGCAGTTCTTC. As protein: CASSLEGLAGGNEQFF. V usage is TRBV9 and J usage is TRBJ2-1, with 15 bases matching TRBD2. Looked up from germline, CDR1 is SGDLS and CDR2 is YYNGEE. The CDR3 has 16 residues. V lost 4 bases and J lost 7; bases outside the gene matches: 6. The variable domain in full, completed from reference TRBV9 and TRBJ2-1, reads DSGVTQTPKHLITATGQRVTLRCSPRSGDLSVYWYQQSLDQGLQFLIQYYNGEERAKGNILERFSAQQFPDLHSELNLSSLELGDSALYFCASSLEGLAGGNEQFFGPGTRLTVL.

This chain joins TRBV4-1 and TRBJ2-5; the match to TRBD1 covers 7 bases. CDR3 size: 16 residues. V trimming: 4 bases; J trimming: 3 bases; junction bases outside the gene matches: 11. Germline loops: CDR1 MGHRA, CDR2 YSYEKL. The CDR3, as DNA: TGCGCCAGCAGCCCGACCTTACAGGGGTACGAAGAGACCCAGTACTTC. This encodes CASSPTLQGYEETQYF.

The V and J genes are TRBV30 and TRBJ2-7, with 11 bases that match TRBD2. Germline assignment: CDR1 GTSNPN and CDR2 SVGIG (reference sequence). The CDR3 has 13 amino acids. The V and J ends lost 4 bases and 3 bases, in that order; junction bases with no gene match: 2. As DNA, the CDR3 is TGTGCCTGGACCGGGACTAGCGGCTACGAGCAGTACTTC. Protein: CAWTGTSGYEQYF.

This clone was observed a handful of times. This chain links TRBV29-1 with TRBJ2-7; tentative D call: TRBD2 (6 bases). V lost 5 bases, J lost 6 bases, and 17 bases lay in between. Looked up from germline, CDR1 is SQVTM and CDR2 is ANQGSEA. CDR3 size: 13 residues. CDR3 DNA sequence: TGCAGCGTTTCTGGGACGGAGGGGCTCGAGCAGTACTTC. Its translation is CSVSGTEGLEQYF.

In this sample, this clone turned up a few times. J is TRBJ2-7 and V is TRBV28, with D perhaps matching TRBD2 (5 bases). Per the germline V gene, CDR1 is MDHEN and CDR2 is SYDVKM. The CDR3 covers 13 residues. The V and J ends lost 10 bases and 0 bases respectively, with 13 bases between them. CDR3 loop: CATQRGSSYEQYF. The CDR3 DNA sequence: TGTGCCACCCAAAGAGGGAGCTCCTACGAGCAGTACTTC.

This clone was found a few times. The V and J genes are TRBV5-1 and TRBJ2-3; 8 bases align to TRBD2. CDR3 length: 14 residues. Germline V CDR1 and CDR2: SGHRS, YFSETQ. Trimming took 6 bases from V and 0 from J; bases not matched to a gene: 3. The CDR3 bases are TGCGCCAGCAAGCGGGGGCTTAGCACAGATACGCAGTATTTT. This encodes CASKRGLSTDTQYF.

The chain recombines TRBV9 with TRBJ2-5, with D possibly TRBD2 on 5 matching bases. The CDR3 has 15 amino acids. V dropped 0 bases and J dropped 4 bases, with 13 bases sitting between them. CDR1 is SGDLS, CDR2 YYNGEE, per germline. This CDR3 reads CASSVDEGQGETQYF. The DNA for the CDR3 is TGTGCCAGCAGCGTAGATGAGGGTCAAGGAGAGACCCAGTACTTC.

This clone was detected a few times. V gene TRBV19 combines with J gene TRBJ2-5; D is uncertain. Germline-derived CDR1 and CDR2 are LNHDA and SQIVND (reference sequence). The CDR3 loop spans 14 amino acids. V gave up 3 bases and J gave up 1 base, with 9 bases separating them. The CDR3 region is CASSIRSLQETQYF. For the CDR3, the DNA is TGTGCCAGTAGTATTCGGAGCCTCCAAGAGACCCAGTACTTC. Complete variable domain (other parts from reference TRBV19 and TRBJ2-5): DGGITQSPKYLFRKEGQNVTLSCEQNLNHDAMYWYRQDPGQGLRLIYYSQIVNDFQKGDIAEGYSVSREKKESFPLTVTSAQKNPTAFYLCASSIRSLQETQYFGPGTRLLVL.

This rearrangement joins TRBV18 to TRBJ2-1; TRBD1 matches 9 bases. Germline CDR1 is KGHSH and CDR2 is LQKENI. The trim removed 2 bases at V and 15 bases at J, leaving 11 bases unmatched. The length of the CDR3 is 14 residues. CDR3 in amino acids: CASSPESRWTGAFF. In nucleotides, the CDR3 is TGTGCCAGCTCACCAGAAAGTCGGTGGACAGGGGCGTTCTTC.

This clone has only a few counts. The chain is built from TRBV7-2 and TRBJ2-5; TRBD1 might be the D (6 bases). Trimming left V 4 bases short and J 2 bases short, with 11 bases between. The CDR3 totals 14 residues. CDR1 SGHTA and CDR2 FQGNSA come from the germline V gene. CDR3 protein: CASSSLRGQETQYF. In DNA form, the CDR3 reads TGTGCCAGCAGCTCGTTGAGGGGGCAAGAGACCCAGTACTTC.

The genes are TRBV5-1 and TRBJ1-1; no clear D gene. The V gene lost 1 base and the J gene lost 5 bases, with 9 bases spanning the gap. CDR1 is SGHRS and CDR2 is YFSETQ in the germline V gene. The CDR3 totals 13 residues. Here the CDR3 reads CASSLLQITEAFF. The CDR3 bases are TGCGCCAGCAGCTTGTTACAGATAACTGAAGCTTTCTTT.

The V gene is TRBV12-5, the J gene TRBJ1-1, with D possibly TRBD1 on 5 matching bases. The CDR3 spans 13 residues. Trimming cost V 0 bases and J 8 bases, with 10 bases left between them. Per the germline V gene, CDR1 is LGHNT and CDR2 is FRNRAP. The CDR3 reads CASGLVPGKEAFF. CDR3 sequence (DNA): TGTGCTAGTGGTTTGGTACCAGGGAAAGAAGCTTTCTTT.

Only a few counts were recorded for this clone. V usage is TRBV5-1 and J usage is TRBJ2-7; D call uncertain. V was pared by 4 bases and J by 2 bases, with 7 bases between. Germline loops: CDR1 SGHRS, CDR2 YFSETQ. This CDR3 comprises 12 residues. The CDR3 DNA reads as TGCGCCAGCAGCGGCCTGCCCTACGAGCAGTACTTC. It is translated as CASSGLPYEQYF.

The genes are TRBV30 and TRBJ2-7; D might be TRBD2 (6 bases). V was pared by 4 bases and J by 0 bases, with 13 bases between. Per germline, CDR1 GTSNPN and CDR2 SVGIG (reference sequence). There are 14 residues in the CDR3. CDR3: CAWTERVSSYEQYF. Written as DNA, the CDR3 is TGTGCCTGGACCGAGCGGGTAAGCTCCTACGAGCAGTACTTC. The variable domain in full, with the rest retrieved from reference TRBV30 and TRBJ2-7, is SQTIHQWPATLVQPVGSPLSLECTVEGTSNPNLYWYRQAAGRGLQLLFYSVGIGQISSEVPQNLSASRPQDRQFILSSKKLLLSDSGFYLCAWTERVSSYEQYFGPGTRLTVT.

The chain combines TRBV20-1 with TRBJ2-5; no definite D call. Gene TRBJ2-7 matches the end of the DNA better, so the J call may be wrong. CDR1 is DFQATT, CDR2 SNEGSKA, per germline (reference sequence). This CDR3 spans 11 amino acids. CDR3 sequence: CSAANDYEQYF. The DNA for the CDR3 is TGCAGTGCTGCTAACGATTACGAGCAGTACTTC.

A few counts support this clone. The chain couples TRBV5-4 to TRBJ1-2; D gene ambiguous. The germline V and J ends were trimmed by 4 bases and 3 bases, with 13 bases remaining between them. Germline assignment: CDR1 SGHNT and CDR2 YYREEE (reference sequence). This CDR3 region has 14 residues. Here the CDR3 reads CASSLLRRDYGYTF. In DNA form, the CDR3 reads TGTGCCAGCAGCCTCTTGAGGCGGGACTATGGCTACACCTTC.

In regard to this clone: This sample includes further DNA sequences coding for the same CDR3. The chain carries TRBV28 and TRBJ2-6; D might be TRBD2 (6 bases). The length of the CDR3 is 15 residues. Germline CDR1 is MDHEN and CDR2 is SYDVKM. Trimming shortened V by 6 bases and J by 0 bases, and 9 bases separated the two germline ends. The CDR3 spells CASSRGSSGANVLTF. The CDR3 DNA follows: TGTGCCAGCAGCCGGGGGAGCTCTGGGGCCAACGTCCTGACTTTC.

The chain carries TRBV11-2 and TRBJ2-6, with TRBD1 matching 7 bases. The CDR3 is 15 residues long. Trimming cost V 7 bases and J 4 bases; bases outside gene matches: 7. Germline V gene lookup returns CDR1 SGHAT and CDR2 FQNNGV. The chain's CDR3 is CASTVRGTGANVLTF. The CDR3, as DNA: TGTGCCAGCACCGTCAGGGGGACAGGGGCCAACGTCCTGACTTTC.

The CDR3 loop reads CASSMVPTGDTEAFF. The CDR3 nucleotides are TGTGCCAGTAGTATGGTTCCAACAGGGGACACTGAAGCTTTCTTT. V and J are TRBV19 and TRBJ1-1; 7 nucleotides agree with TRBD1. The germline gives CDR1 LNHDA, CDR2 SQIVND (reference sequence). The CDR3 covers 15 residues. The junction had 7 bases not matched to a gene; V was cut back by 3 bases and J by 3 bases.